This T cell receptor (beta chain) emerged from a study of a mutant IDH1 vaccine in newly diagnosed glioma. Turning to the study itself: Patients began vaccination 4-6 weeks after radiotherapy alone, or with temozolomide cycles. Before enrollment, the patients had been treated with radiotherapy alone, temozolomide alone, or both together. Most of them had received both.

The repertoire was sequenced with immunoSEQ multiplex PCR; TCRdb's copy has only in-frame clones and lacks some. The sample contains fewer than 100,000 clones, 75% to 95% of which appear only once. Worth noting for this clone: The antigen remains unidentified.

Described time point: week 5, during vaccination. The study gave 300 ug of mutant IDH1 20-mer peptide per vaccine dose, with topical imiquimod. With 0 bases removed from V and 4 bases from J, the gap between germline ends came to 11 bases. The length of the CDR3 is 15 residues. The germline CDR1 and CDR2 sequences are MNHNS and SASEGT. The V call is TRBV6-1, the J call TRBJ2-3; D is undetermined. The sequence came from a woman in her forties or fifties with glioma. The sample was PBMCs, taken from a glioma patient whose treatment included an IDH1 peptide vaccine. CDR3 sequence: CASSEALQGADTQYF. DNA of the CDR3: TGTGCCAGCAGTGAAGCGCTTCAAGGCGCAGATACGCAGTATTTT.